Below, 24 T cell receptor beta chains from the same sample are listed, as sequenced in a study of cytomegalovirus exposure and HLA in healthy donors. Vbeta (60) and Jbeta (13) primers were used in the PCR. Produced via immunoSEQ multiplex PCR; TCRdb's table is partial and in-frame only. The sample lists some 270,000 clones, approximately 80% occurring once. What was sequenced was PBMCs. These receptors all stem from a girl aged 2-10 years in good health and CMV-seronegative.

About this clone itself: Distinct nucleotide sequences in the sample also encode this CDR3. This chain uses TRBV19 with TRBJ2-5; 12 bases map to TRBD2. The CDR3 consists of 15 residues. Germline CDR1 is LNHDA and CDR2 is SQIVND (reference sequence). V gave up 3 bases and J gave up 4 bases; unmatched junction bases: 3. The CDR3 DNA is TGTGCCAGTAGTATGACTAGCGGGAGTCTAGAGACCCAGTACTTC. Translation gives CASSMTSGSLETQYF.

This rearrangement joins TRBV12-5 to TRBJ1-2, with 9 bases identical to TRBD1. The CDR3 has 16 amino acids. CDR1 LGHNT and CDR2 FRNRAP come from the germline V gene. Trimming cost V 6 bases and J 8 bases; bases outside gene matches: 16. The CDR3: CASGPGTGTLMDGYTF. Here the CDR3 DNA reads TGTGCTAGTGGACCGGGGACAGGGACCTTAATGGACGGCTACACCTTC.

The genes are TRBV6-5 and TRBJ2-7; 7 bases agree with TRBD2. Per the germline V gene, CDR1 is MNHEY and CDR2 is SVGAGI. Trimming at V came to 5 bases and at J to 5 bases, leaving 9 bases not matched to a gene. The CDR3 length is 14 residues. The CDR3 DNA reads as TGTGCCAGCAGTCAAAGCGGGAAAAGCCACGAGCAGTACTTC. It specifies CASSQSGKSHEQYF.

The chain joins TRBV19 to TRBJ2-4; 9 positions match TRBD1. There are 21 residues in the CDR3. Germline V gives CDR1 LNHDA, CDR2 SQIVND (reference sequence). Trimming took 2 bases from V and 1 from J; bases not matched to a gene: 18. The CDR3 DNA is TGTGCCAGTAGTATACTTCTTTCTACAGGGGGCGCGTGGTGGGCCAAAAACATTCAGTACTTC. Its protein is CASSILLSTGGAWWAKNIQYF.

V and J are TRBV7-6 and TRBJ2-7; possible D gene TRBD1, 6 bases. V was cut by 5 bases and J by 7 bases, with 12 bases left in between. The germline V gene encodes CDR1 SGHVS and CDR2 FNYEAQ. The CDR3 length is 12 residues. CDR3 protein: CASSDLGGEQYF. The CDR3 coding sequence is TGTGCCAGCAGCGATCTAGGGGGAGAGCAGTACTTC.

The rearrangement links TRBV2 to TRBJ2-2, with a tentative D call TRBD2 (5 bases). This CDR3 is 15 amino acids long. V lost 7 bases to trimming and J lost 1 base, with 13 bases between them. Germline values: CDR1 SNHLY, CDR2 FYNNEI. The CDR3 sequence: CASNGNGLNTGELFF. The CDR3 bases are TGTGCCAGCAATGGGAACGGACTGAACACCGGGGAGCTGTTTTTT.

The rearrangement links TRBV28 to TRBJ1-1; D is undetermined. V was cut by 3 bases and J by 3 bases, with 17 bases left in between. Germline V gene lookup returns CDR1 MDHEN and CDR2 SYDVKM. CDR3 length: 16 residues. The CDR3 region is CASSFLRGIIYTEAFF. Here the CDR3 DNA reads TGTGCCAGCAGTTTTCTGCGGGGTATAATTTACACTGAAGCTTTCTTT.

This clone came up once. The rearrangement joins TRBV7-9 to TRBJ2-7, with 7 bases that match TRBD2. V was pared by 2 bases and J by 3 bases, with 7 bases of the junction left unmatched. Germline values: CDR1 SEHNR, CDR2 FQNEAQ (reference sequence). There are 15 residues in the CDR3. The CDR3 DNA reads as TGTGCCAGCAGCTTATGGGACTACCAACTCTACGAGCAGTACTTC. It yields the protein CASSLWDYQLYEQYF. Supplemented by reference TRBV7-9 and TRBJ2-7, the full variable domain reads DTGVSQNPRHKITKRGQNVTFRCDPISEHNRLYWYRQTLGQGPEFLTYFQNEAQLEKSRLLSDRFSAERPKGSFSTLEIQRTEQGDSAMYLCASSLWDYQLYEQYFGPGTRLTVT.

The chain employs TRBV7-8 and TRBJ2-4, with TRBD1 matching 7 bases. CDR3 size: 15 residues. Unmatched junction bases numbered 7, after V lost 4 bases and J lost 4 bases. Germline V lookup: CDR1 SGHVS, CDR2 FQNEAQ. The CDR3 region is CASSSIGTEKNIQYF. For the CDR3, the DNA is TGTGCCAGCAGCTCCATCGGGACAGAGAAAAACATTCAGTACTTC.

This rearrangement joins TRBV28 to TRBJ2-7; 9 nucleotides agree with TRBD2. This CDR3 contains 19 residues. The ends lost 6 bases at V and 0 bases at J; junction bases unmatched: 18. The germline CDR1 and CDR2 sequences are MDHEN and SYDVKM. CDR3 protein: CASSPGLFSGGQSSYEQYF. The CDR3 nucleotides read TGTGCCAGCAGCCCCGGTCTTTTTAGCGGGGGCCAAAGCTCCTACGAGCAGTACTTC.

This clone was seen only a few times. The chain joins TRBV19 to TRBJ1-2, with TRBD1 as a possible D gene (5 bases). Germline V gene data show CDR1 as LNHDA and CDR2 as SQIVND (reference sequence). With 5 bases removed from V and 3 bases from J, the gap between germline ends came to 16 bases. The CDR3 covers 15 residues. The CDR3 DNA follows: TGTGCCAGTAGTCGCCCGGGACGGAGGGACTATGGCTACACCTTC. This encodes CASSRPGRRDYGYTF.

The rearrangement links TRBV28 to TRBJ2-3, with 10 bases fitting TRBD2. Germline V gene lookup returns CDR1 MDHEN and CDR2 SYDVKM. J was trimmed by 0 bases and V by 10 bases; bases with no gene match: 4. There are 14 residues in the CDR3. The CDR3 reads CAIKRGGSTDTQYF. CDR3 coding DNA: TGTGCCATCAAGCGGGGGGGCAGCACAGATACGCAGTATTTT.

The chain couples TRBV2 to TRBJ1-2; 9 positions match TRBD1. The germline V gene has CDR1 SNHLY and CDR2 FYNNEI. This CDR3 is 13 amino acids long. Trimming took 10 bases from V and 7 from J; bases not matched to a gene: 10. CDR3 nucleotides: TGTGCCACCTTATCTGGGACAGGGTCTGGCTACACCTTC. It encodes CATLSGTGSGYTF.

CDR3 sequence reads: CSVGGGRPYNEQFF. CDR3 DNA sequence: TGCAGCGTTGGTGGGGGCCGTCCCTACAATGAGCAGTTCTTC. The chain links TRBV29-1 to TRBJ2-1; possibly TRBD1 for D (6 bases). The CDR3 has 14 amino acids. The germline CDR1 and CDR2 sequences are SQVTM and ANQGSEA. V was pared by 4 bases and J by 2 bases, with 12 bases between.

The rearrangement links TRBV6-1 to TRBJ1-4, with 10 bases identical to TRBD1. Germline CDR1 reads MNHNS; CDR2 reads SASEGT. V lost 9 bases and J lost 8; bases outside the gene matches: 6. CDR3 size: 13 residues. The CDR3 loop reads CARGQGLKEKLFF. The CDR3 bases are TGTGCCAGGGGACAGGGGTTAAAAGAAAAACTGTTTTTT.

V and J are TRBV6-4 and TRBJ1-5; 8 bases fit TRBD1. From germline, CDR1 is MRHNA and CDR2 SNTAGT. V shed 6 bases and J 6 bases; nucleotides not matched to a gene: 7. The CDR3 has 14 amino acids. The CDR3 loop is CASSPTGVGQPQHF. CDR3 nucleotides: TGTGCCAGCAGCCCGACAGGGGTTGGTCAGCCCCAGCATTTT.

The chain employs TRBV7-9 and TRBJ2-5; 8 positions agree with TRBD2. V was clipped by 2 bases and J by 4 bases; unmatched bases: 9. Per the germline V gene, CDR1 is SEHNR and CDR2 is FQNEAQ (reference sequence). The CDR3 runs to 16 residues. This CDR3 reads CASSLPRGGLSETQYF. The CDR3, as DNA: TGTGCCAGCAGCTTACCCCGGGGGGGCTTATCAGAGACCCAGTACTTC.

The V gene is TRBV7-2, the J gene TRBJ1-1, with 7 bases matching TRBD1. The junction had 12 bases not matched to a gene; V was cut back by 5 bases and J by 12 bases. CDR1 SGHTA and CDR2 FQGNSA come from the germline V gene. The CDR3 totals 13 residues. The CDR3: CASSTQQGSRTFF. The CDR3 DNA reads as TGTGCCAGCAGCACCCAACAGGGGTCCCGAACTTTCTTT.

The genes are TRBV2 and TRBJ2-5; TRBD2 aligns across 9 bases. V shed 7 bases, J shed 7 bases, and the junction held 13 bases outside the gene matches. This CDR3 has 15 amino acids. Germline values: CDR1 SNHLY, CDR2 FYNNEI. CDR3 in amino acids: CASKGTSFLRGTQYF. CDR3 nucleotide sequence: TGTGCCAGCAAGGGGACTAGCTTCCTCCGAGGGACCCAGTACTTC.

This clone has just one count. The rearrangement links TRBV10-3 to TRBJ2-1; 8 nucleotides align to TRBD1. J was trimmed by 7 bases and V by 6 bases; bases with no gene match: 8. This CDR3 contains 14 residues. CDR1 and CDR2 (germline): ENHRY, SYGVKD. CDR3 sequence: CAIRGQENENEQFF. Written as DNA, the CDR3 is TGTGCCATCAGGGGACAGGAGAACGAAAATGAGCAGTTCTTC.

This sequence joins TRBV7-2 and TRBJ2-1; D may be TRBD1 (5 bases). There are 13 residues in the CDR3. Germline assignment: CDR1 SGHTA and CDR2 FQGNSA. V was cut by 0 bases and J by 9 bases, with 9 bases left in between. Here the CDR3 reads CASSLAKGIEQFF. CDR3 nucleotides: TGTGCCAGCAGCTTAGCGAAGGGGATTGAGCAGTTCTTC.

The chain couples TRBV5-6 to TRBJ2-5; 9 bases map to TRBD1. The J call may be incorrect, as the DNA end agrees better with TRBJ2-7. The germline CDR1 and CDR2 sequences are SGHDT and YYEEEE. The length of the CDR3 is 19 residues. The CDR3 region has the DNA TGTGCCAGCAGCTCAATTCGTCTCAATCCCGGGACAGGGAGCTACGAGCAGTACTTC. Translation: CASSSIRLNPGTGSYEQYF.

The sample holds one count of this clone. This chain connects TRBV5-4 to TRBJ2-7; TRBD2 might be the D (8 bases). Germline V gene data show CDR1 as SGHNT and CDR2 as YYREEE (reference sequence). The CDR3 is 12 amino acids. V shed 7 bases and J shed 9 bases, with 17 bases lying between them. The CDR3 here is CASEGASGPQYF. The CDR3 coding sequence is TGTGCCAGCGAGGGGGCTAGCGGGCCGCAGTACTTC. The complete variable domain, with remaining parts taken from reference TRBV5-4 and TRBJ2-7, reads ETGVTQSPTHLIKTRGQQVTLRCSSQSGHNTVSWYQQALGQGPQFIFQYYREEENGRGNFPPRFSGLQFPNYSSELNVNALELDDSALYLCASEGASGPQYFGPGTRLTVT.

The rearrangement uses TRBV18 and TRBJ2-7, with D possibly being TRBD1 (5 bases). From germline, CDR1 is KGHSH and CDR2 LQKENI. V was trimmed by 3 bases and J by 1 base, leaving 13 bases between them. The CDR3 is 15 amino acids. The CDR3: CASSPSAGISYEQYF. The CDR3 DNA reads TGTGCCAGCTCACCTTCGGCAGGGATATCCTACGAGCAGTACTTC.